These 19 T cell receptor beta chains were all obtained from the same sample, sequenced in a study of shared clonotypes between healthy human individuals. This table comes from immunoSEQ multiplex PCR, and its TCRdb copy is limited to in-frame clones, with some not included. The top ten clones hold 0.2% to 0.25% of a sample with under 1 million clones, around 96% of them seen once. Naivety among CD8 cells was defined by CD45RO negativity and positive CCR7 selection, thereby excluding terminally differentiated effector memory CD45RA+ cells. Sequencing input: naive CD8+ T cells sorted from blood. All receptors come from a man aged 25 to 40 in good health.

The count of this clone is one. The V gene is TRBV7-3, the J gene TRBJ2-2, with D possibly TRBD2 on 5 matching bases. V lost 2 bases and J 1 base, leaving 5 bases between the germline ends. The germline CDR1 and CDR2 sequences are SGHTA and FQGTGA. The CDR3 is 14 residues long. CDR3 protein: CASSLGLNTGELFF. The CDR3, as DNA: TGTGCCAGCAGCTTAGGACTGAACACCGGGGAGCTGTTTTTT.

This chain connects TRBV6-5 to TRBJ2-3, with 10 nucleotides matching TRBD2. The CDR3 totals 15 residues. With V trimmed by 4 bases and J by 1 base, 2 bases remained unmatched. Germline lookup yields CDR1 MNHEY and CDR2 SVGAGI. In DNA form, the CDR3 reads TGTGCCAGCAGTTTCGGGACTAGCGGCACAGATACGCAGTATTTT. Protein product: CASSFGTSGTDTQYF.

The genes are TRBV28 and TRBJ2-7; D may be TRBD2 (6 bases). The CDR3 loop spans 18 amino acids. V was pared by 4 bases and J by 3 bases, with 25 bases between. Germline CDR1 is MDHEN and CDR2 is SYDVKM. CDR3 in amino acids: CASSSLRDSLVLGYEQYF. The CDR3 bases are TGTGCCAGCAGTTCCCTCCGGGACTCCCTAGTTTTGGGCTACGAGCAGTACTTC.

The genes are TRBV28 and TRBJ2-7; possible D gene TRBD1, 6 bases. Germline CDR1 reads MDHEN; CDR2 reads SYDVKM. V lost 3 bases and J 7 bases, leaving 19 bases between the germline ends. The CDR3 extends over 15 amino acids. CDR3 loop: CASSLSQGNKWEQYF. DNA for the CDR3: TGTGCCAGCAGTTTGTCCCAGGGGAATAAGTGGGAGCAGTACTTC.

Note on this clone: This specimen includes other DNA sequences encoding the same CDR3. Here the CDR3 DNA reads TGTGCCAGCAGTCCGGGACGGGGATCGTATGGCTACACCTTC. Encoded protein: CASSPGRGSYGYTF. V usage is TRBV27 and J usage is TRBJ1-2, with D possibly matching TRBD1 (5 bases). The germline CDR1 and CDR2 sequences are MNHEY and SMNVEV (reference sequence). Trimming removed 5 bases from V and 5 bases from J, with 15 bases in between. This CDR3 comprises 14 residues.

This clone was detected once. The chain combines TRBV21-1 with TRBJ2-3; TRBD1, as called in the table, went unchecked against the DNA. TRBV21-1 is recorded as a pseudogene. The CDR3 runs to 15 residues. The CDR3 is CATRLTVTPTDTQYF. In DNA form, the CDR3 reads TGTGCCACCCGTTTAACAGTCACCCCCACAGATACGCAGTATTTT.

The V gene is TRBV11-2, the J gene TRBJ2-7; weak D call: TRBD2 (6 bases). The CDR3 runs to 14 residues. Germline V gene lookup returns CDR1 SGHAT and CDR2 FQNNGV. The V and J ends lost 3 bases and 3 bases respectively, with 12 bases between them. The CDR3 region has the DNA TGTGCCAGCAGCTTTTCCGGGAGTAACTACGAGCAGTACTTC. Its protein is CASSFSGSNYEQYF.

V usage is TRBV29-1 and J usage is TRBJ2-2; 10 bases are a match to TRBD2. Germline CDR1 and CDR2: SQVTM and ANQGSEA. V lost 3 bases, J lost 7 bases, and 5 bases stayed unmatched. This CDR3 contains 14 residues. The CDR3 region is CSVEVAGGLGELFF. Here the CDR3 DNA reads TGCAGCGTTGAGGTAGCGGGAGGCCTCGGGGAGCTGTTTTTT.

The chain is built from TRBV7-9 and TRBJ1-2, with TRBD1 as a possible D gene (6 bases). Trimming shortened V by 1 base and J by 6 bases, and 15 bases separated the two germline ends. Germline CDR1 and CDR2: SEHNR and FQNEAQ (reference sequence). CDR3 length: 15 amino acids. The CDR3 here is CASSLVNREGDGYTF. The CDR3 DNA sequence: TGTGCCAGCAGCTTAGTCAACAGGGAAGGTGATGGCTACACCTTC.

The count of this clone is one. V and J are TRBV10-2 and TRBJ2-1, with 12 bases matching TRBD2. The CDR3 runs to 15 residues. V shed 6 bases, J shed 8 bases, and the junction held 8 bases outside the gene matches. CDR1 is WSHSY, CDR2 SAAADI, per germline. The CDR3 protein is CASSQLAGGSDEQFF. CDR3 in DNA: TGCGCCAGCAGCCAGCTAGCGGGAGGGTCTGATGAGCAGTTCTTC.

V is TRBV27 and J is TRBJ1-4; D gene uncertain. Germline CDR1 and CDR2: MNHEY and SMNVEV (reference sequence). The CDR3 is made up of 14 amino acids. V dropped 8 bases and J dropped 7 bases, with 17 bases sitting between them. Written as DNA, the CDR3 is TGTGCCAGCGGCTTCGTGCCGCAGATTGAAAAACTGTTTTTT. It specifies CASGFVPQIEKLFF.

The rearrangement joins TRBV4-1 to TRBJ2-7; 7 bases agree with TRBD1. With 4 bases clipped from V and 2 bases from J, the junction kept 5 bases outside the gene matches. The CDR3 covers 14 residues. Germline CDR1 reads MGHRA; CDR2 reads YSYEKL. For the CDR3, the DNA is TGCGCCAGCAGCCCGCGCCAGGGGGCCTACGAGCAGTACTTC. Translated, it gives CASSPRQGAYEQYF.

This clone was seen once. As DNA, the CDR3 is TGTGCCAGCAGTACAGCTGATGGCTACACCTTC. Its protein is CASSTADGYTF. The chain recombines TRBV9 with TRBJ1-2; no clear D. Looked up from germline, CDR1 is SGDLS and CDR2 is YYNGEE. This CDR3 spans 11 amino acids. The V and J ends lost 5 bases and 6 bases respectively, with 8 bases between them.

This clone showed up just once. V gene TRBV27 combines with J gene TRBJ2-6, with D possibly being TRBD1 (6 bases). V was pared by 7 bases and J by 2 bases, with 18 bases between. This CDR3 contains 17 residues. Germline V gene sequence: CDR1 MNHEY, CDR2 SMNVEV (reference sequence). This CDR3 is CASTPRTALAGANVLTF. The CDR3 region has the DNA TGTGCCAGCACCCCTCGGACAGCTCTAGCTGGGGCCAACGTCCTGACTTTC.

This chain joins TRBV5-1 and TRBJ1-2; weak D call: TRBD1 (6 bases). The CDR3 is 16 amino acids. The germline V and J ends were trimmed by 3 bases and 6 bases, with 21 bases remaining between them. Germline lookup yields CDR1 SGHRS and CDR2 YFSETQ. The CDR3 DNA reads as TGCGCCAGCAGCTGGCTTGGGGGGCAAAGTTCGGATGGCTACACCTTC. Its translation: CASSWLGGQSSDGYTF.

J is TRBJ2-7 and V is TRBV19; TRBD2 agrees at 8 bases. CDR1 LNHDA and CDR2 SQIVND come from the germline V gene (reference sequence). V was clipped by 5 bases and J by 0 bases; unmatched bases: 6. CDR3 length: 15 residues. CDR3 sequence: CASSPSGLVSYEQYF. The CDR3 DNA sequence: TGTGCCAGTAGTCCATCGGGACTAGTCTCCTACGAGCAGTACTTC.

The rearrangement links TRBV28 to TRBJ2-7; D not resolved. Per the germline V gene, CDR1 is MDHEN and CDR2 is SYDVKM. Trimming removed 2 bases from V and 6 bases from J, with 8 bases in between. This CDR3 contains 12 residues. CDR3 region: CASSLRYGEQYF. The CDR3 bases are TGTGCCAGCAGTTTAAGGTACGGCGAGCAGTACTTC.

The rearrangement links TRBV28 to TRBJ1-4; TRBD1 matches at 7 bases. Germline CDR1 and CDR2: MDHEN and SYDVKM. V was pared by 6 bases and J by 6 bases, with 13 bases of the junction left unmatched. This CDR3 comprises 16 residues. The CDR3 loop is CASSRDRVGSDEKLFF. CDR3 DNA sequence: TGTGCCAGCAGCAGAGACAGGGTCGGAAGCGATGAAAAACTGTTTTTT.

This clone was seen just once. This chain uses TRBV7-9 with TRBJ2-3; unclear D gene. This CDR3 has 14 residues. Between the trimmed V and J ends, which lost 3 bases and 2 bases, there was a span of 9 bases. Germline lookup yields CDR1 SEHNR and CDR2 FQNEAQ (reference sequence). The CDR3 DNA reads as TGTGCCAGCAGCTTGTTTTCCACCACAGATACGCAGTATTTT. This gives the protein CASSLFSTTDTQYF.